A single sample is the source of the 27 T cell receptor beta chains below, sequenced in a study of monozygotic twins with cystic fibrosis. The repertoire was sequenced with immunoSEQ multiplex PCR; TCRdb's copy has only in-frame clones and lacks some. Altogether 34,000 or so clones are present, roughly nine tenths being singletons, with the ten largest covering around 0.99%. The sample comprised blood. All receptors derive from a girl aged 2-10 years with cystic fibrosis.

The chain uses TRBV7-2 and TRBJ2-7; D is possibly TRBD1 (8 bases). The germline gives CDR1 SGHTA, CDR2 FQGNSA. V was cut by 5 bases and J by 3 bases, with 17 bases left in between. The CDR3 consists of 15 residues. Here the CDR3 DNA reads TGTGCCAGCAGCCCCGACAGGGGAGGGCTCTACGAGCAGTACTTC. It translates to CASSPDRGGLYEQYF.

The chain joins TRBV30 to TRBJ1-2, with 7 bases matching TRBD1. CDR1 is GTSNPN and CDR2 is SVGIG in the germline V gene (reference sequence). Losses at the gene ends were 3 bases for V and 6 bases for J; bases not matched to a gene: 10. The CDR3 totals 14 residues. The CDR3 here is CAWRIPSGGHGYTF. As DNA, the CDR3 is TGTGCCTGGAGAATCCCGTCAGGGGGGCATGGCTACACCTTC.

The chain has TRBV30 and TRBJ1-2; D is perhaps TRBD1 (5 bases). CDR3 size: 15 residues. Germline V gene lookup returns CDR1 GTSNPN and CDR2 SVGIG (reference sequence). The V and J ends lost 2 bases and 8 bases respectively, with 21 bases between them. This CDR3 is CAWSYLTARRRGYTF. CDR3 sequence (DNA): TGTGCCTGGAGTTACTTGACAGCGCGGCGGAGAGGCTACACCTTC.

In DNA form, the CDR3 reads TGTGCCAGCAGCCTTAGCGGGGGGGTCCGGGCGACCCAGTACTTC. This encodes CASSLSGGVRATQYF. This chain connects TRBV7-9 to TRBJ2-5; 11 bases map to TRBD2. This CDR3 region has 15 residues. From germline, CDR1 is SEHNR and CDR2 FQNEAQ (reference sequence). V lost 5 bases, J lost 7 bases, and 9 bases stayed unmatched.

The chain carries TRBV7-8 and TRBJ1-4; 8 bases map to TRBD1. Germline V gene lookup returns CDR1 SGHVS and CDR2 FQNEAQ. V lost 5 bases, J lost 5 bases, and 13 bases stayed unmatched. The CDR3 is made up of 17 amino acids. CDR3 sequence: CASSPPRQGLKNEKLFF. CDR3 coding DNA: TGTGCCAGCAGCCCGCCCAGACAGGGGCTGAAGAATGAAAAACTGTTTTTT.

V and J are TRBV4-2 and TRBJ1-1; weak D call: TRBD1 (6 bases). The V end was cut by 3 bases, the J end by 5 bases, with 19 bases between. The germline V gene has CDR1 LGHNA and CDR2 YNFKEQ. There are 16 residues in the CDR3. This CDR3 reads CASSHSGAGVWTEAFF. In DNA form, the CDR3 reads TGTGCCAGCAGCCATAGTGGGGCAGGGGTTTGGACTGAAGCTTTCTTT.

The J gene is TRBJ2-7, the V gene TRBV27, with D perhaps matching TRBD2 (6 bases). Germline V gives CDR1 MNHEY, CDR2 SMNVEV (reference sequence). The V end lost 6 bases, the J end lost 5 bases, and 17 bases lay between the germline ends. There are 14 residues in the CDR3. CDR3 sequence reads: CASSSIGGANEQYF. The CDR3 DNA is TGTGCCAGCAGCTCCATCGGGGGAGCCAACGAGCAGTACTTC.

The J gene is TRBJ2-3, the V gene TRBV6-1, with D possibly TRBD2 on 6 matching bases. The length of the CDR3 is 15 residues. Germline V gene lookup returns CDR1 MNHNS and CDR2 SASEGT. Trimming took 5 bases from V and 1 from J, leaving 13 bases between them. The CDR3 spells CASSQGLQRTDTQYF. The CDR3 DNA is TGTGCCAGCAGTCAGGGACTTCAGCGCACAGATACGCAGTATTTT.

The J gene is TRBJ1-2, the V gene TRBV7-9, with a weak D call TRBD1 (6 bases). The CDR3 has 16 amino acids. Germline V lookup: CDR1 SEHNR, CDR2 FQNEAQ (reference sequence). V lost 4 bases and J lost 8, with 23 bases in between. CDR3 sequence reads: CASSSAVWGQRYGYTF. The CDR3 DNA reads TGTGCCAGCAGCTCCGCGGTCTGGGGGCAGCGATACGGCTACACCTTC.

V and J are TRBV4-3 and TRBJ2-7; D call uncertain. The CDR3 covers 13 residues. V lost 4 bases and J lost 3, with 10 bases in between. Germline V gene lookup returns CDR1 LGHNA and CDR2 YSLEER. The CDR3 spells CASSRYSGYEQYF. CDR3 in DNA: TGCGCCAGCAGCCGGTACTCGGGCTACGAGCAGTACTTC.

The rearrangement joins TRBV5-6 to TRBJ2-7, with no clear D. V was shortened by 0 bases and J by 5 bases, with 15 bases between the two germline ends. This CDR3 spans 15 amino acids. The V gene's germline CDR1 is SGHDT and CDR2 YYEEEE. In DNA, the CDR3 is TGTGCCAGCAGCTTGGATGATTCCCCCCGGGACGAGCAGTACTTC. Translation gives CASSLDDSPRDEQYF.

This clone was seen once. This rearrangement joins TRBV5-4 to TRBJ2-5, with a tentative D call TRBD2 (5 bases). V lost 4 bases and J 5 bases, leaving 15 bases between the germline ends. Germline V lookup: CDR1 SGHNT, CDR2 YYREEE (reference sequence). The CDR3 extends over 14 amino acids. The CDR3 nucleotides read TGTGCCAGCAGCCCGGACGGTGCGGGCGAGACCCAGTACTTC. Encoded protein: CASSPDGAGETQYF.

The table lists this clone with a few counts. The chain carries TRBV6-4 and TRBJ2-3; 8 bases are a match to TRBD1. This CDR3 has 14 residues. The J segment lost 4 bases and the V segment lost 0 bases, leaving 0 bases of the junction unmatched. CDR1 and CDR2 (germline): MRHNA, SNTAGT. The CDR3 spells CASSDSQGADTQYF. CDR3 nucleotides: TGTGCCAGCAGTGACTCACAGGGGGCAGATACGCAGTATTTT.

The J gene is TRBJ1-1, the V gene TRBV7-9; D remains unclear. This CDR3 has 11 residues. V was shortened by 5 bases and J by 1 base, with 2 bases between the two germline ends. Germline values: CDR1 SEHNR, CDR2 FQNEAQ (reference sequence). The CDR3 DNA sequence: TGTGCCAGCAGCAAGAACACTGAAGCTTTCTTT. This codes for CASSKNTEAFF.

The CDR3 DNA sequence: TGCGCCAGCAGCCCCGGACTAGCGGGGGGGCCATACAACCAAGAGACCCAGTACTTC. Amino acids: CASSPGLAGGPYNQETQYF. This chain links TRBV5-1 with TRBJ2-5; 15 bases match TRBD2. This CDR3 spans 19 amino acids. The V segment lost 4 bases and the J segment 0 bases; nucleotides outside the gene matches: 10. From germline, CDR1 is SGHRS and CDR2 YFSETQ.

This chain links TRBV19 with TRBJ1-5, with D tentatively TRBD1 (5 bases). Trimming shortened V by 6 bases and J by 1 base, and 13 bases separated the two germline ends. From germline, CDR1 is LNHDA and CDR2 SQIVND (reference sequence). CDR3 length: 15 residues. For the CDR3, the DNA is TGTGCCAGTAGCCAGGGTTTTGTGAGCAATCAGCCCCAGCATTTT. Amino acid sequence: CASSQGFVSNQPQHF.

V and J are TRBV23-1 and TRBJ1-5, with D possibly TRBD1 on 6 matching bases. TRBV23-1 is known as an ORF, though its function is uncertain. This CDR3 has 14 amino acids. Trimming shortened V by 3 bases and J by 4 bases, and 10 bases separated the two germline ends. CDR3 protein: CASSQDRNNQPQHF. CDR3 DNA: TGCGCCAGCAGTCAGGACAGAAATAATCAGCCCCAGCATTTT.

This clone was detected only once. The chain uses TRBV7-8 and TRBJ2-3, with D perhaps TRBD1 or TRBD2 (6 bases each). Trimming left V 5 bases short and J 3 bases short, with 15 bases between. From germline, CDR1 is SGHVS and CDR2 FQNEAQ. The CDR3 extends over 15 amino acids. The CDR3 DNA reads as TGTGCCAGCAGCCAATGGGGGGCGGTGACAGATACGCAGTATTTT. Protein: CASSQWGAVTDTQYF.

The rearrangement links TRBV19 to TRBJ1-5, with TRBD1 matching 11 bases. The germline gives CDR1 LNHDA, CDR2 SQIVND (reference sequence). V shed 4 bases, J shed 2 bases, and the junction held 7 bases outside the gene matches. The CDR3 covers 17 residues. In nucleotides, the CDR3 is TGTGCCAGTAGTACCCGGGACAGGGGGTATGGCAATCAGCCCCAGCATTTT. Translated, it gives CASSTRDRGYGNQPQHF. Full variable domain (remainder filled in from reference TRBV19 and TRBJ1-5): DGGITQSPKYLFRKEGQNVTLSCEQNLNHDAMYWYRQDPGQGLRLIYYSQIVNDFQKGDIAEGYSVSREKKESFPLTVTSAQKNPTAFYLCASSTRDRGYGNQPQHFGDGTRLSIL.

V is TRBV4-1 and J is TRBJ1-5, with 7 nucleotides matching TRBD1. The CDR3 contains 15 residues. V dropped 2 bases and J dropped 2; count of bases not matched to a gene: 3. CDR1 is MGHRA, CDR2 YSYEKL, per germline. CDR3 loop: CASSQTQGGNQPQHF. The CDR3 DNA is TGCGCCAGCAGCCAAACGCAGGGGGGCAATCAGCCCCAGCATTTT.

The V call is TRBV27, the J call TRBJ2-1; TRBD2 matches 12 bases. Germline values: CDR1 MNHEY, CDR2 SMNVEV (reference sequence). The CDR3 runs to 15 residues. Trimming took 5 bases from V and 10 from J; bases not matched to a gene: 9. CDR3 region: CASSRGTSGLGEQFF. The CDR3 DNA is TGTGCCAGCAGTAGAGGGACTAGCGGGTTGGGGGAGCAGTTCTTC.

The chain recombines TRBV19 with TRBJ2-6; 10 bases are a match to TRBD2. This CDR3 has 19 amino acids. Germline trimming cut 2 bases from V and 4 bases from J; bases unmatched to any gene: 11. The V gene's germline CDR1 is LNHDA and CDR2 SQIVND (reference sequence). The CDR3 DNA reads TGTGCCAGTAGTATATCCAGCGGGGGGGCCGGGCCCGGGGCCAACGTCCTGACTTTC. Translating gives CASSISSGGAGPGANVLTF.

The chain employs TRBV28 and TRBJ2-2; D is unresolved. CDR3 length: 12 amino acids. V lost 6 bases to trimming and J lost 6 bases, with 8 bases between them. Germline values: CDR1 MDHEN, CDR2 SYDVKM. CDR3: CASSFRPGELFF. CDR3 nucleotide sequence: TGTGCCAGCAGCTTCAGACCCGGGGAGCTGTTTTTT.

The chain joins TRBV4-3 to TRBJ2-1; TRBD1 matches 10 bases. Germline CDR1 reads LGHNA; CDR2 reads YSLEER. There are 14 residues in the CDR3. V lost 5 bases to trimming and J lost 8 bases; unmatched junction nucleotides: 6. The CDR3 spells CASSVGQGIDEQFF. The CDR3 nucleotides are TGCGCCAGCAGCGTGGGACAGGGGATCGATGAGCAGTTCTTC.

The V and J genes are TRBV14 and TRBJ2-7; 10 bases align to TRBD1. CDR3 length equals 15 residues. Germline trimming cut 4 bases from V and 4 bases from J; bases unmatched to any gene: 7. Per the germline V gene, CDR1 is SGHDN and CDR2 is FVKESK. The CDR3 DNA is TGTGCCAGCAGCCCCCGACAGGGGGCAAATTACGAGCAGTACTTC. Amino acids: CASSPRQGANYEQYF.

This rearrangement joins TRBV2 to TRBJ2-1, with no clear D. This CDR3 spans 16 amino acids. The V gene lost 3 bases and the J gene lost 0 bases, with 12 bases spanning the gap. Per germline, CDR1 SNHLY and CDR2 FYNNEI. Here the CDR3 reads CASSDPGEASYNEQFF. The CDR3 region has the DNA TGTGCCAGCAGTGATCCTGGTGAGGCCTCCTACAATGAGCAGTTCTTC.

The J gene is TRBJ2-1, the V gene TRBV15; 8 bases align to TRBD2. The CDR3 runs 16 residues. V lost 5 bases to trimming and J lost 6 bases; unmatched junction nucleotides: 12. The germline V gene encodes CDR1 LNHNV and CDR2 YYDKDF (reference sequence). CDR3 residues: CATSPDAGTRFNEQFF. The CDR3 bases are TGTGCCACCAGCCCTGACGCCGGGACTAGATTCAATGAGCAGTTCTTC. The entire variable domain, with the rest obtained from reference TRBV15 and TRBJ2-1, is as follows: DAMVIQNPRYQVTQFGKPVTLSCSQTLNHNVMYWYQQKSSQAPKLLFHYYDKDFNNEADTPDNFQSRRPNTSFCFLDIRSPGLGDTAMYLCATSPDAGTRFNEQFFGPGTRLTVL.